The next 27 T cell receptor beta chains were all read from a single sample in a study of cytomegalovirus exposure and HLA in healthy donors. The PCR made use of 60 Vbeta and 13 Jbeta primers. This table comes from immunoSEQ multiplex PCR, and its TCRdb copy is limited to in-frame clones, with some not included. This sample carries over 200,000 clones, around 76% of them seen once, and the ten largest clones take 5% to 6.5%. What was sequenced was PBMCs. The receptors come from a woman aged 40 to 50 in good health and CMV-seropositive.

CDR3 loop: CAISEGLAGGKTDTQYF. CDR3 bases: TGTGCCATCAGTGAGGGACTAGCGGGGGGCAAGACAGATACGCAGTATTTT. V gene TRBV10-3 combines with J gene TRBJ2-3; 14 bases map to TRBD2. Trimming cost V 2 bases and J 3 bases; bases outside gene matches: 4. The CDR3 totals 17 residues. Germline CDR1 reads ENHRY; CDR2 reads SYGVKD.

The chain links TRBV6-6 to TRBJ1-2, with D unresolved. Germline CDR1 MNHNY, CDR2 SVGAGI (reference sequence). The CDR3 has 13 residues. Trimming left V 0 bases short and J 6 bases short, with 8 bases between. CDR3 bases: TGTGCCAGCAGTTACTCGACGGAGAATGGCTACACCTTC. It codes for CASSYSTENGYTF.

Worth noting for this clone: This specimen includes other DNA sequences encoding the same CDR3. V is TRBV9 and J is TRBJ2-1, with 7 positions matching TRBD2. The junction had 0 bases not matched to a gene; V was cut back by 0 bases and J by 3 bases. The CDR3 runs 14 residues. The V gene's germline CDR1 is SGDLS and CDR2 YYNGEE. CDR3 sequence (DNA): TGTGCCAGCAGCGTAGGCGGGAGCTACAATGAGCAGTTCTTC. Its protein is CASSVGGSYNEQFF.

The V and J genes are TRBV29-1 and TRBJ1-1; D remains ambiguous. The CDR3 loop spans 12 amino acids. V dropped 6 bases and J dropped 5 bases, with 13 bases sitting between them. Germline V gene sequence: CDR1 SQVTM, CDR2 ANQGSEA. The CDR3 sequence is CSVEYGGTEAFF. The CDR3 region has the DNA TGCAGCGTGGAATATGGCGGGACTGAAGCTTTCTTT.

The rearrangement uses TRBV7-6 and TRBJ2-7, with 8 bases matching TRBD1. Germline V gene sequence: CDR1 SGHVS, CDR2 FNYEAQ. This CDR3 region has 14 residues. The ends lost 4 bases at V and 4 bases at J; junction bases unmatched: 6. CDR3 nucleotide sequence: TGTGCCAGCAGCTCCGGGACAGGTCGGTACGAGCAGTACTTC. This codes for CASSSGTGRYEQYF.

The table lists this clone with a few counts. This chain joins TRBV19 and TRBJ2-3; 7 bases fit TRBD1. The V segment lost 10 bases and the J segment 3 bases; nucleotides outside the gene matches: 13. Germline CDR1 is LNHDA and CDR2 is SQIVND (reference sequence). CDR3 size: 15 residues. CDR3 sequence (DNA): TGTGCCACCAACGGGTGGACAGGTGGGACAGATACGCAGTATTTT. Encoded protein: CATNGWTGGTDTQYF.

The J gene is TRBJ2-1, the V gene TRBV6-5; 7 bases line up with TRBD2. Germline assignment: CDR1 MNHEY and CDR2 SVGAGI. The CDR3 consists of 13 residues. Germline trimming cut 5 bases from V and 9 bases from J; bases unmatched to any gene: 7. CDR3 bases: TGTGCCAGCAGTCCCGGCGGGAGCCTTGAGCAGTTCTTC. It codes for CASSPGGSLEQFF.

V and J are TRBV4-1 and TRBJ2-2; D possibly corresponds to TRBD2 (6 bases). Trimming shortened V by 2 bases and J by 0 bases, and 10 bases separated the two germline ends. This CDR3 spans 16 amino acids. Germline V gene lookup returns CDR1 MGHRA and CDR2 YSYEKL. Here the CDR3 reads CASSQQTGANTGELFF. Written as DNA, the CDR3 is TGCGCCAGCAGCCAACAGACGGGGGCGAACACCGGGGAGCTGTTTTTT.

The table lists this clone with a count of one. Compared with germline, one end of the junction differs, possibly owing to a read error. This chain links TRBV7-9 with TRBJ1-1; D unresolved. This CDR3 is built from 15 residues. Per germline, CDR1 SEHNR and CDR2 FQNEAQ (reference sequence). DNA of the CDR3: TGTTCCAGCAGCTTATCCGCAGGTTTGGGCACTGAAGCTTTCTTT. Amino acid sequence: CSSSLSAGLGTEAFF.

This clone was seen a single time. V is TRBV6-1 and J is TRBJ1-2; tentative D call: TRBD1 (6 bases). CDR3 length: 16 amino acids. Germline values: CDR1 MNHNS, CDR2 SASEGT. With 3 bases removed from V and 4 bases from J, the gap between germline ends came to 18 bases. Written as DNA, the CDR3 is TGTGCCAGCAGTGACCCTAGAAGGGACACCACCTATGGCTACACCTTC. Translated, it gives CASSDPRRDTTYGYTF.

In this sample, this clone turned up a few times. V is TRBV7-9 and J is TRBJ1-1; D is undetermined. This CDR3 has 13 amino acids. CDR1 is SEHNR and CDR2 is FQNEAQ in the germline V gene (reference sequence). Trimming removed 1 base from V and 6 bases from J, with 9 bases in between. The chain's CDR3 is CASSLEPRAEAFF. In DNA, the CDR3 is TGTGCCAGCAGCTTAGAGCCGAGGGCTGAAGCTTTCTTT.

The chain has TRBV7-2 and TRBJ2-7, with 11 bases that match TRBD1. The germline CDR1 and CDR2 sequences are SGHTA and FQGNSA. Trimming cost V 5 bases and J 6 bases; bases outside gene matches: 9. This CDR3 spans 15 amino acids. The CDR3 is CASSPPGTGGIEQYF. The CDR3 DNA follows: TGTGCCAGCAGCCCACCCGGGACAGGGGGGATCGAGCAGTACTTC.

The CDR3 DNA follows: TGCGCCAGCAGCTTTCAAGTACAGTCCTCTCAGACCTATGGCTACACCTTC. It yields the protein CASSFQVQSSQTYGYTF. The V call is TRBV5-1, the J call TRBJ1-2; D gene uncertain. Trimming removed 2 bases from V and 4 bases from J, with 21 bases in between. The CDR3 sequence is 17 residues long. CDR1 and CDR2 (germline): SGHRS, YFSETQ.

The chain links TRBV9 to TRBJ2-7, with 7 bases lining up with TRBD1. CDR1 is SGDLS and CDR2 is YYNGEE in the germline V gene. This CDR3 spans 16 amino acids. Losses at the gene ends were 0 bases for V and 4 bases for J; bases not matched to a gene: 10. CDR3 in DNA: TGTGCCAGCAGCGTAGTAGGGACAGCCCTCTTTTACGAGCAGTACTTC. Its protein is CASSVVGTALFYEQYF.

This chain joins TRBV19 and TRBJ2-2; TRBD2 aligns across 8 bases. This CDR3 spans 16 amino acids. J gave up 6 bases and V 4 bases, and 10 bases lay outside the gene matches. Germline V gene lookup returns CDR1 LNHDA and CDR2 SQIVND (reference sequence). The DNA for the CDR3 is TGTGCCAGTAGTAGGGTGGAGACTAGCGTCGCCGGGGAGCTGTTTTTT. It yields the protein CASSRVETSVAGELFF.

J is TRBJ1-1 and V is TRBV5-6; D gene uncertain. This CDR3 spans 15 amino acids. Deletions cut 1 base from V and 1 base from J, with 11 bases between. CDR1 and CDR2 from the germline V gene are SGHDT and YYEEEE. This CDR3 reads CASSLLRLRNTEAFF. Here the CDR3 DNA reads TGTGCCAGCAGCTTGTTACGCCTGAGGAACACTGAAGCTTTCTTT.

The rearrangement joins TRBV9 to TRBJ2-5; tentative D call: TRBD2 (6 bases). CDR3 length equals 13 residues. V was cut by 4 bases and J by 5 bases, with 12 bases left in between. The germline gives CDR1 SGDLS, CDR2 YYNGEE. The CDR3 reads CASSPPREETQYF. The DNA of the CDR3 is TGTGCCAGCAGCCCCCCCCGGGAGGAGACCCAGTACTTC.

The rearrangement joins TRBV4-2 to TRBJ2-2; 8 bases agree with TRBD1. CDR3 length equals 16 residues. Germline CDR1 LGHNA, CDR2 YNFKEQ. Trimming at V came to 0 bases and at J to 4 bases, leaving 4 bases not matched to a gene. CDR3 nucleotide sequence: TGTGCCAGCAGCCAAGAAAGACAGGGGTCCACCGGGGAGCTGTTTTTT. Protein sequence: CASSQERQGSTGELFF.

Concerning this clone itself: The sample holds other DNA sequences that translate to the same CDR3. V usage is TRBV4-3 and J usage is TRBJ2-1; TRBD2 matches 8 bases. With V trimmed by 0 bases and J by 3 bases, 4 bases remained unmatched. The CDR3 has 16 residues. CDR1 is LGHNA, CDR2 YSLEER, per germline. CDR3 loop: CASSQDGLAGYNEQFF. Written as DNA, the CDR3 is TGCGCCAGCAGCCAAGATGGGCTAGCGGGCTACAATGAGCAGTTCTTC.

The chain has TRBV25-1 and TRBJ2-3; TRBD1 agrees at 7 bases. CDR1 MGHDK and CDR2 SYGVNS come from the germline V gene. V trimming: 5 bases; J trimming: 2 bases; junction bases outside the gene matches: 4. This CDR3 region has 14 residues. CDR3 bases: TGTGCCAGCAGTCCGGGACAGATCACAGATACGCAGTATTTT. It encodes CASSPGQITDTQYF.

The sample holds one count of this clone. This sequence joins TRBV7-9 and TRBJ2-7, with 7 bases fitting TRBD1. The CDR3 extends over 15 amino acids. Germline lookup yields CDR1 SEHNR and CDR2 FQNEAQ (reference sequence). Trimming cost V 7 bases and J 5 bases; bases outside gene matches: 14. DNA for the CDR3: TGTGCCAGCACCCTACAGGGGAACCATAACGACGAGCAGTACTTC. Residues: CASTLQGNHNDEQYF. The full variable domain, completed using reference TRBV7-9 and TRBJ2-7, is DTGVSQNPRHKITKRGQNVTFRCDPISEHNRLYWYRQTLGQGPEFLTYFQNEAQLEKSRLLSDRFSAERPKGSFSTLEIQRTEQGDSAMYLCASTLQGNHNDEQYFGPGTRLTVT.

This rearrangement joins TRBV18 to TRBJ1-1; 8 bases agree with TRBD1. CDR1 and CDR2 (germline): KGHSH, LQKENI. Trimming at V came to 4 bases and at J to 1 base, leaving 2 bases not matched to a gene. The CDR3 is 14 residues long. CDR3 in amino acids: CASSQGTGNTEAFF. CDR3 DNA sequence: TGTGCCAGCTCACAAGGGACAGGGAACACTGAAGCTTTCTTT.

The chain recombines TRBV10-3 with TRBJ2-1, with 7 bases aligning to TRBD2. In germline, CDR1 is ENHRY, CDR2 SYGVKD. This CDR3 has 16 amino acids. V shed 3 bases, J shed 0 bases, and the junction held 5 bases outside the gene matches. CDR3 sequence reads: CAISEWRGSSYNEQFF. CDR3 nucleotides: TGTGCCATCAGTGAATGGCGGGGGAGCTCCTACAATGAGCAGTTCTTC.

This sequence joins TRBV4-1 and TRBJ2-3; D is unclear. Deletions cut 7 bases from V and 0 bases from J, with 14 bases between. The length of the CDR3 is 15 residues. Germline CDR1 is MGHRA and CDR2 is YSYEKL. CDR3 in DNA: TGCGCCAGCAACCGTTGGGCTACTAGCACAGATACGCAGTATTTT. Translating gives CASNRWATSTDTQYF.

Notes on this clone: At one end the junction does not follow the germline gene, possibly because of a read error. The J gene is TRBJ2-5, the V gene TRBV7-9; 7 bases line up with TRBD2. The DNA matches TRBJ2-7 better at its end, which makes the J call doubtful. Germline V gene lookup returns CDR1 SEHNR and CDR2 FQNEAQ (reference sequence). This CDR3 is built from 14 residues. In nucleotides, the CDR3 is TGTTCCAGCAGCTTAGAGGGAGGGGACTACGAGCAGTACTTC. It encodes CSSSLEGGDYEQYF.

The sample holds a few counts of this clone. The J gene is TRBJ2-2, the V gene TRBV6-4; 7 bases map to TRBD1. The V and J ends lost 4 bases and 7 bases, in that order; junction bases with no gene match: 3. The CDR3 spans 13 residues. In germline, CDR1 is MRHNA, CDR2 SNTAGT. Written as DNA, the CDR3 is TGTGCCAGCAGTGCAACAGGGGACGGGGAGCTGTTTTTT. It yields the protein CASSATGDGELFF.

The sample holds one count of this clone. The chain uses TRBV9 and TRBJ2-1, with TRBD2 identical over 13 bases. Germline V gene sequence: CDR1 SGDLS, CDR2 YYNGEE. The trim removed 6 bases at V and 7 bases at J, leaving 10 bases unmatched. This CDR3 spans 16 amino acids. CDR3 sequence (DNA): TGTGCCAGCACCCCCCTAGGGACTAGCGGGATGAATGAGCAGTTCTTC. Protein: CASTPLGTSGMNEQFF.